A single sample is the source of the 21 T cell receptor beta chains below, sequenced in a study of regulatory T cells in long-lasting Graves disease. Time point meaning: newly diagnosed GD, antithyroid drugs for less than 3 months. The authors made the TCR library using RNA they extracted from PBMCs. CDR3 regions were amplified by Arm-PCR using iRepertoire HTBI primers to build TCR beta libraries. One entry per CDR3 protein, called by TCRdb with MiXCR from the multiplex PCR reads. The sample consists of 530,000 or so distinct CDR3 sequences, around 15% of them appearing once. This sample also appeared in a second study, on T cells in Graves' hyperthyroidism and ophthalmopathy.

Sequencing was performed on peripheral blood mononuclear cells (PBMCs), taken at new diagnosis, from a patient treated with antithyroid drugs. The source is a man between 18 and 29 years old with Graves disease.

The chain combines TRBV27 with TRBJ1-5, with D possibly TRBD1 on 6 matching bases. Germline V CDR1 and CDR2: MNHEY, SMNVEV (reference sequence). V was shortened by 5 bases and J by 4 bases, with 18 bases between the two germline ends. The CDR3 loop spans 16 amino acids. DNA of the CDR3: TGTGCCAGCAGTGGCCACGGGGGGCCTTCTAATCAGCCCCAGCATTTT. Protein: CASSGHGGPSNQPQHF.

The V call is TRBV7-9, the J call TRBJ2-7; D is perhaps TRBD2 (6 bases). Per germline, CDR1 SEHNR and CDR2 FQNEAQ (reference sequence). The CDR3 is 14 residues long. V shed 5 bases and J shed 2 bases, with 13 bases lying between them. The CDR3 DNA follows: TGTGCCAGCAGCCGAGGTGGAGGGACCTACGAGCAGTACTTC. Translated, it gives CASSRGGGTYEQYF.

In nucleotides, the CDR3 is TGTGCCAGCAGCTCCCTGGGTGGGACAGAACAGCCCCAGCATTTT. Amino acids: CASSSLGGTEQPQHF. This chain connects TRBV9 to TRBJ1-5; the match to TRBD1 covers 7 bases. The V and J ends lost 4 bases and 7 bases, in that order; junction bases with no gene match: 11. This CDR3 has 15 residues. CDR1 and CDR2 from the germline V gene are SGDLS and YYNGEE.

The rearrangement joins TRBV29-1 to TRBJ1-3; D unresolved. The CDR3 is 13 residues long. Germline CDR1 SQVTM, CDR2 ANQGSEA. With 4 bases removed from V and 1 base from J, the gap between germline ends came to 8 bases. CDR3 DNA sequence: TGCAGCGTTGGAGGTCGGTCTGGAAACACCATATATTTT. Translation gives CSVGGRSGNTIYF.

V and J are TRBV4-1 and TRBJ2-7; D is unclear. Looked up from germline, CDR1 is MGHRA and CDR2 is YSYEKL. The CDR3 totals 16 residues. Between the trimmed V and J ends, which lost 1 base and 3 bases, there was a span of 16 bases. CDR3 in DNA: TGCGCCAGCAGCCAAGGGCACGGTTCGCGCGTCTACGAGCAGTACTTC. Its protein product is CASSQGHGSRVYEQYF.

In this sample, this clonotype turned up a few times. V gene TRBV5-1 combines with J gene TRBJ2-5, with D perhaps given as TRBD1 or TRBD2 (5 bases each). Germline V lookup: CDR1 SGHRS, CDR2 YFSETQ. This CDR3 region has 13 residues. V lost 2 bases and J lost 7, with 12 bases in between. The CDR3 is CASSLYGDATQYF. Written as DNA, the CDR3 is TGCGCCAGCAGCTTATATGGGGACGCGACCCAGTACTTC.

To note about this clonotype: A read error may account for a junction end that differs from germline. Here the CDR3 reads CASSPFRDPIIQLSF. In nucleotides, the CDR3 is TGTGCCAGCAGTCCTTTCCGGGACCCTATCATCCAGCTGTCTTTT. The rearrangement joins TRBV3-1 to TRBJ2-2; D tentatively reads TRBD1 or TRBD2 (5 bases each). This CDR3 has 15 amino acids. The germline V gene encodes CDR1 LGHDT and CDR2 YNNKEL (reference sequence). The whole variable domain, filled in from reference TRBV3-1 and TRBJ2-2, reads DTAVSQTPKYLVTQMGNDKSIKCEQNLGHDTMYWYKQDSKKFLKIMFSYNNKELIINETVPNRFSPKSPDKAHLNLHINSLELGDSAVYFCASSPFRDPIIQLSFGEGSRLTVL.

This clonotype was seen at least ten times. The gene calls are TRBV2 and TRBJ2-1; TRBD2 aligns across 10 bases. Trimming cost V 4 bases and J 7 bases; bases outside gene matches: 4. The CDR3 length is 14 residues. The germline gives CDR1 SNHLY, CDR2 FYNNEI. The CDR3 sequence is CASSGLAGTNEQFF. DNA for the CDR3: TGTGCCAGCAGTGGACTAGCGGGTACAAATGAGCAGTTCTTC. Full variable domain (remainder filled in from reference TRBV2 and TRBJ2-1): EPEVTQTPSHQVTQMGQEVILRCVPISNHLYFYWYRQILGQKVEFLVSFYNNEISEKSEIFDDQFSVERPDGSNFTLKIRSTKLEDSAMYFCASSGLAGTNEQFFGPGTRLTVL.

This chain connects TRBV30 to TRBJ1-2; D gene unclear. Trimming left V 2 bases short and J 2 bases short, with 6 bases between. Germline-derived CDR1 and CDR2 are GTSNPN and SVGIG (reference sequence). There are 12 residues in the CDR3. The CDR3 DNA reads TGTGCCTGGAGTCTAGGAAACTATGGCTACACCTTC. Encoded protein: CAWSLGNYGYTF.

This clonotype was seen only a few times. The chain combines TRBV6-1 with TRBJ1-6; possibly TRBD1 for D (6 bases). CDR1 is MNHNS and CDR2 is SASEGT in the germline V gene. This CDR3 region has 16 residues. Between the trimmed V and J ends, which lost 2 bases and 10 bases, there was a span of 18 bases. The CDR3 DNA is TGTGCCAGCAGTGAATGGTATGGGGGGCTGGGATCACCCCTCCACTTT. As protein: CASSEWYGGLGSPLHF.

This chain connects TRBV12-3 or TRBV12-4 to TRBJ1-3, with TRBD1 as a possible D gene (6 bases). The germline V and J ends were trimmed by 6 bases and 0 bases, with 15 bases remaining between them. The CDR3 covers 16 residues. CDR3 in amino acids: CASSPLGGNSGNTIYF. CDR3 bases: TGTGCCAGCAGCCCCCTAGGGGGGAACTCTGGAAACACCATATATTTT.

CDR3: CASSYAPSAPEAFF. In DNA, the CDR3 is TGCGCCAGCAGTTACGCCCCTTCGGCTCCTGAAGCTTTCTTT. The rearrangement uses TRBV5-1 and TRBJ1-1; D is unresolved. Germline CDR1 SGHRS, CDR2 YFSETQ. This CDR3 has 14 residues. Between the trimmed V and J ends, which lost 5 bases and 6 bases, there was a span of 17 bases.

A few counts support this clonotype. This CDR3 is CSARDHDRAWTEAFF. In DNA, the CDR3 is TGCAGTGCTAGAGATCACGACCGGGCGTGGACTGAAGCTTTCTTT. J is TRBJ1-1 and V is TRBV20-1; no definite D call. In germline, CDR1 is DFQATT, CDR2 SNEGSKA (reference sequence). Trimming removed 0 bases at V and 5 bases at J, with 16 bases between. The CDR3 consists of 15 residues.

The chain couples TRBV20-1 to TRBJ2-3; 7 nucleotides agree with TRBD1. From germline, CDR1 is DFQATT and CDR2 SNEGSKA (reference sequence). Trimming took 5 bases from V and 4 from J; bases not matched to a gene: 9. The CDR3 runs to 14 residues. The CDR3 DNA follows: TGCAGTGCTGTGGTGAGGGGGCCCGCAGATACGCAGTATTTT. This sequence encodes CSAVVRGPADTQYF.

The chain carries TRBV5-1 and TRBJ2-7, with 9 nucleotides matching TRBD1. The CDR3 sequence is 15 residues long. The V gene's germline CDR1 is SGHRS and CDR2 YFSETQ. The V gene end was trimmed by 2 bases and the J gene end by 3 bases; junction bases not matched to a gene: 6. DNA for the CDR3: TGCGCCAGCAGCTTAGGGGACAGGGATGGCTACGAGCAGTACTTC. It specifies CASSLGDRDGYEQYF.

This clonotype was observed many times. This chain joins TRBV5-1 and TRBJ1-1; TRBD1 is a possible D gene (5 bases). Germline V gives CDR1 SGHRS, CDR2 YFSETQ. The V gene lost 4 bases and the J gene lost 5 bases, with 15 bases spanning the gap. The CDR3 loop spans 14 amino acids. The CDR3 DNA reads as TGCGCCAGCAGCGGGGGACTAAGAGGAACTGAAGCTTTCTTT. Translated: CASSGGLRGTEAFF.

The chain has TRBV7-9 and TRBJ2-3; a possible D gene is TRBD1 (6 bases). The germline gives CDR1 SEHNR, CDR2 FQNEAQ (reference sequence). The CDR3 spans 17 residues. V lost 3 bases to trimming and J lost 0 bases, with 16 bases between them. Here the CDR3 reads CASSLATGYDSTDTQYF. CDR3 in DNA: TGTGCCAGCAGCTTGGCGACAGGCTACGATAGCACAGATACGCAGTATTTT.

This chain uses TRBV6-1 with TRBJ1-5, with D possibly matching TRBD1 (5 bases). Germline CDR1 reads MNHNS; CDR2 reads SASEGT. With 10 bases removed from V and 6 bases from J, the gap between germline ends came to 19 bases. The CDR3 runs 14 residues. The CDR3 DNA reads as TGTGCCACTGGTGGGAGCAGGGACGGTCAGCCCCAGCATTTT. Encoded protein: CATGGSRDGQPQHF.

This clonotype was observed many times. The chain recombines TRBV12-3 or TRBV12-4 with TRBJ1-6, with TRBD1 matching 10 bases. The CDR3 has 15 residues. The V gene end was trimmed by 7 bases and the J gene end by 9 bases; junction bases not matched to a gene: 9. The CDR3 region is CASKTGGEVASPLHF. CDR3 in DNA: TGTGCCAGCAAGACAGGGGGCGAGGTAGCTTCACCCCTCCACTTT.

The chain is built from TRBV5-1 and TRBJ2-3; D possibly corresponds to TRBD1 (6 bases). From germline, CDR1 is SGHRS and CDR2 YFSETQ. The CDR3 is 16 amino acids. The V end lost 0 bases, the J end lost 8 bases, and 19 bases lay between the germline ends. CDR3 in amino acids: CASSLAGLDRGGTQYF. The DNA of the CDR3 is TGCGCCAGCAGCTTGGCCGGTCTGGACAGAGGGGGTACGCAGTATTTT.

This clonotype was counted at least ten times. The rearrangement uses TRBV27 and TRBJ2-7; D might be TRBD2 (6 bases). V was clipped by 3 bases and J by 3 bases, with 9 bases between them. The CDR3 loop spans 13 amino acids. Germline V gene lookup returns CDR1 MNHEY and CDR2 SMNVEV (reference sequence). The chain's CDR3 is CASSFGSFYEQYF. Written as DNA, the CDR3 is TGTGCCAGCAGTTTCGGGAGTTTCTACGAGCAGTACTTC.